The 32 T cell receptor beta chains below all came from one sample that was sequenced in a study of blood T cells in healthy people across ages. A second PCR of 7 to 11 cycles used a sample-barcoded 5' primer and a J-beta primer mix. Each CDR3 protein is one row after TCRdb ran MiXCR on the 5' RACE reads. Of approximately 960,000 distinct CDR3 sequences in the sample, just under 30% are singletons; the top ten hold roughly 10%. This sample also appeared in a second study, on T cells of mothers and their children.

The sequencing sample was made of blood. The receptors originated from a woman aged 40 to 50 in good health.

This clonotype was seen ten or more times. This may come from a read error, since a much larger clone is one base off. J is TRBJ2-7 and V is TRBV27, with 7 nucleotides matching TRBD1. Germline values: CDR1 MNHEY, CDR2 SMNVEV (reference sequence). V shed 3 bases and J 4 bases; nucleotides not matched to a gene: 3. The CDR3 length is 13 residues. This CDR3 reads CASSFSRGYEQYF. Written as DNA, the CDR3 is TGTGCCAGCAGTTTCTCCAGGGGGTACGAGCAGTACTTC.

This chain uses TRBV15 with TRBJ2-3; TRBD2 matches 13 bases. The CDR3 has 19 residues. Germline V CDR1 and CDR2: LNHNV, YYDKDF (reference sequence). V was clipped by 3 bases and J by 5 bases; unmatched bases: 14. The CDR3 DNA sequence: TGTGCCACCAGCAGGAACCCGGGACTAGCGGGGCCCCGAGGAGATACGCAGTATTTT. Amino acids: CATSRNPGLAGPRGDTQYF.

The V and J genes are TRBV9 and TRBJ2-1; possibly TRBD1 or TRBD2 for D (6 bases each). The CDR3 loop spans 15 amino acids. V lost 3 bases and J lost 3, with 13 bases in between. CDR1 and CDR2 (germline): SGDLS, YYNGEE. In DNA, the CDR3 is TGTGCCAGCAGCGCCGAGGGGGGACTCTACAATGAGCAGTTCTTC. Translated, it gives CASSAEGGLYNEQFF.

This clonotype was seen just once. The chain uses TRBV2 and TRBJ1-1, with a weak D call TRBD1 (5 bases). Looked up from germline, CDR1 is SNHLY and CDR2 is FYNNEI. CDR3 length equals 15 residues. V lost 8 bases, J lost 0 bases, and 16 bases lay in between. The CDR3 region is CASSGAVEMNTEAFF. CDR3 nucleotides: TGTGCCAGCTCTGGGGCAGTTGAGATGAACACTGAAGCTTTCTTT.

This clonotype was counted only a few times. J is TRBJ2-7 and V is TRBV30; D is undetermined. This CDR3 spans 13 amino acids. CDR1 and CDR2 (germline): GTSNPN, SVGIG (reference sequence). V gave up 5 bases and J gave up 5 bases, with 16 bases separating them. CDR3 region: CAWGDVPPHEQYF. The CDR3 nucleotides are TGTGCCTGGGGCGACGTCCCGCCCCACGAGCAGTACTTC.

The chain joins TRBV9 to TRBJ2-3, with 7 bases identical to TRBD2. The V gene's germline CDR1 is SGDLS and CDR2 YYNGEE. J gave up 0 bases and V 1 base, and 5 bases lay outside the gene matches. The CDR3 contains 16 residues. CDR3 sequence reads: CASSVRTSTSTDTQYF. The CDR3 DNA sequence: TGTGCCAGCAGCGTACGGACTAGTACTAGCACAGATACGCAGTATTTT.

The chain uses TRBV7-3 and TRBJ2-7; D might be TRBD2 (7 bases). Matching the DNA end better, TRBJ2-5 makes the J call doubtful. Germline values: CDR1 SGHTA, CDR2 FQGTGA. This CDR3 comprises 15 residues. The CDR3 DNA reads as TGTGCCAGCAGCCAATACCTGGGGGGGCGGGAGACCCAGTACTTC. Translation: CASSQYLGGRETQYF.

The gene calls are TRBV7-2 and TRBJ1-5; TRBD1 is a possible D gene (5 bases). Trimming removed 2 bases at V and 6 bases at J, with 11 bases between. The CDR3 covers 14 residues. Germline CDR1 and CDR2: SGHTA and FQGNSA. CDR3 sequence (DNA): TGTGCCAGCAGCTTACCAGGGCGAGGTCAGCCCCAGCATTTT. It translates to CASSLPGRGQPQHF.

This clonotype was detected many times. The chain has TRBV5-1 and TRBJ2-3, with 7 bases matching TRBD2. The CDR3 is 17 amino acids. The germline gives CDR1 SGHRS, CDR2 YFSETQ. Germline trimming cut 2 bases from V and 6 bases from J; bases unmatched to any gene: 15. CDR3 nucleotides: TGCGCCAGCAGCTTAAACAGCGGGGTGTCGGGCTTCGATACGCAGTATTTT. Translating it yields CASSLNSGVSGFDTQYF.

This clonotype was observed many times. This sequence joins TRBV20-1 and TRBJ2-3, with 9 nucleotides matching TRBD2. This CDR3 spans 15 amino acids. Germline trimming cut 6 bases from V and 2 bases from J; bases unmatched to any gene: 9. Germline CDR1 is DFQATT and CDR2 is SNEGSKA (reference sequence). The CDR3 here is CSALVPSGVTDTQYF. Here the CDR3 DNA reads TGCAGTGCCCTCGTCCCTAGCGGGGTCACAGATACGCAGTATTTT.

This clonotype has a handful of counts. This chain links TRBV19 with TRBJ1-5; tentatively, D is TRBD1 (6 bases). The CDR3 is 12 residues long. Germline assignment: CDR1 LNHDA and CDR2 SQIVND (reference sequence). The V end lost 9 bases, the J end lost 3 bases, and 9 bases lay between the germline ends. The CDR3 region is CASQGYNQPQHF. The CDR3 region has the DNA TGTGCCAGCCAGGGGTACAATCAGCCCCAGCATTTT. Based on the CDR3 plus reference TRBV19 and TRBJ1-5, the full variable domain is DGGITQSPKYLFRKEGQNVTLSCEQNLNHDAMYWYRQDPGQGLRLIYYSQIVNDFQKGDIAEGYSVSREKKESFPLTVTSAQKNPTAFYLCASQGYNQPQHFGDGTRLSIL.

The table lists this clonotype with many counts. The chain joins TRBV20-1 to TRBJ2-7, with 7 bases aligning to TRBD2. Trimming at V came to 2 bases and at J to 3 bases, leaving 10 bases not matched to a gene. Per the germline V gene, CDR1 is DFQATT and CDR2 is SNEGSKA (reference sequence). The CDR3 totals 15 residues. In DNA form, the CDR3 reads TGCAGTGCTAGACCGGGGGACTCGGGGGGCTACGAGCAGTACTTC. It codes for CSARPGDSGGYEQYF.

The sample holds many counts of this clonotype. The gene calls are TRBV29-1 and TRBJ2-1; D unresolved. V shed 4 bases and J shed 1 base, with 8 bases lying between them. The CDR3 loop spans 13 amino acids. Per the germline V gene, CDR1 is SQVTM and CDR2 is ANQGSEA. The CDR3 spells CSVGGLSYNEQFF. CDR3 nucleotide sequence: TGCAGCGTTGGTGGTCTTTCCTACAATGAGCAGTTCTTC.

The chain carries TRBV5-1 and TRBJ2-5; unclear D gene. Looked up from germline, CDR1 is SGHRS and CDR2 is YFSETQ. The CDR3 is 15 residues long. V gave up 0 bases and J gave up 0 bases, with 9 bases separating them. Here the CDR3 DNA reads TGCGCCAGCAGCTTGGATGGCAGATACCAAGAGACCCAGTACTTC. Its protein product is CASSLDGRYQETQYF.

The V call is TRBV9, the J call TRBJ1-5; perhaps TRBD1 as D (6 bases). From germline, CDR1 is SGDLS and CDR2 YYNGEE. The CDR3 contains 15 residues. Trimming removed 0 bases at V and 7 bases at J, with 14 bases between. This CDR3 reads CASSVGYARGQPQHF. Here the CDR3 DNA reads TGTGCCAGCAGCGTAGGGTACGCCAGGGGCCAGCCCCAGCATTTT.

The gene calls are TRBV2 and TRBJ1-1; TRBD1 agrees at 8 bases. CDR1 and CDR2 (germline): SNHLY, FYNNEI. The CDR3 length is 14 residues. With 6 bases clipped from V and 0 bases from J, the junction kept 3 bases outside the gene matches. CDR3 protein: CASRWTGMNTEAFF. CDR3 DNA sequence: TGTGCCAGCAGATGGACAGGGATGAACACTGAAGCTTTCTTT.

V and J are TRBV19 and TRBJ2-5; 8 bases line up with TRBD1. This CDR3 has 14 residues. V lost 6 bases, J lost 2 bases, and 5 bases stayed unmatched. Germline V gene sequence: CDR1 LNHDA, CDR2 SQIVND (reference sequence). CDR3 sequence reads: CASRRTGTQETQYF. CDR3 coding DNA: TGTGCCAGTAGGCGGACAGGGACTCAAGAGACCCAGTACTTC.

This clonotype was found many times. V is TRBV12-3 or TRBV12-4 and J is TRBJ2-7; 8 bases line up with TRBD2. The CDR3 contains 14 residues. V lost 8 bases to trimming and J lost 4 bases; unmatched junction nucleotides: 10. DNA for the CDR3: TGTGCCAGCCGTTACTTTAGCGGGGATTACGAGCAGTACTTC. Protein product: CASRYFSGDYEQYF.

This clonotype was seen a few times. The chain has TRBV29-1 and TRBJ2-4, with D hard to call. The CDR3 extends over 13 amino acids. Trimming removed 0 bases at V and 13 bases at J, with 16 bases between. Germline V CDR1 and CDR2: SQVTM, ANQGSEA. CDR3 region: CSVEDWTGNEQYF. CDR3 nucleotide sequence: TGCAGCGTTGAAGATTGGACGGGCAATGAGCAGTACTTC.

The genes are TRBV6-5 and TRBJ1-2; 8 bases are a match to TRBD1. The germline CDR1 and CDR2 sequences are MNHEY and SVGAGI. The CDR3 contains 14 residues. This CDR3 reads CTSGTGSTLYGYTF. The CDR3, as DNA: TGTACGAGCGGGACAGGATCTACCCTCTATGGCTACACCTTC.

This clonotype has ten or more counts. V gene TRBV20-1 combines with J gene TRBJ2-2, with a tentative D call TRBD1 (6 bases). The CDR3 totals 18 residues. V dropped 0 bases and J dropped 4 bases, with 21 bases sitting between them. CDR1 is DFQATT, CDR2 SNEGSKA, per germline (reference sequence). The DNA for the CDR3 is TGCAGTGCTAGAGATCTTTTGGGGGCGACGGGGATCACCGGGGAGCTGTTTTTT. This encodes CSARDLLGATGITGELFF.

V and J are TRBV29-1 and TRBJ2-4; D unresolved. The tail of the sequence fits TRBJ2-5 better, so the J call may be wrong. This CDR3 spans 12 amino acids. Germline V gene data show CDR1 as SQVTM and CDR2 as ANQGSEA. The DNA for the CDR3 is TGCAGCGTTGATGGGGAACAAGAGACCCAGTACTTC. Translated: CSVDGEQETQYF.

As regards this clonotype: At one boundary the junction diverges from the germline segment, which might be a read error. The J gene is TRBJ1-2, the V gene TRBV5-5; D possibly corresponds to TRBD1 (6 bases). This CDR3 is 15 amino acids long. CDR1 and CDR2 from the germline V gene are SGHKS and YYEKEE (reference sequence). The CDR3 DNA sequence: TGTGCCAGCAGCTTGGATGCTGGGGGCAGCTATGGCCACACCTTC. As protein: CASSLDAGGSYGHTF. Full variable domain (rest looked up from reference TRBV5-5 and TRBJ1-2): DAGVTQSPTHLIKTRGQQVTLRCSPISGHKSVSWYQQVLGQGPQFIFQYYEKEERGRGNFPDRFSARQFPNYSSELNVNALLLGDSALYLCASSLDAGGSYGHTFGSGTRLTVV.

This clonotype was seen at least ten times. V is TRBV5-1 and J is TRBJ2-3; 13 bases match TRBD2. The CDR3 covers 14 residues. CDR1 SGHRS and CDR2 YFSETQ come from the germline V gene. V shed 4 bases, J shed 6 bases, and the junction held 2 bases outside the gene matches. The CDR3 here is CASSETSGGDTQYF. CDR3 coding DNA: TGCGCCAGCAGCGAGACTAGCGGGGGGGATACGCAGTATTTT.

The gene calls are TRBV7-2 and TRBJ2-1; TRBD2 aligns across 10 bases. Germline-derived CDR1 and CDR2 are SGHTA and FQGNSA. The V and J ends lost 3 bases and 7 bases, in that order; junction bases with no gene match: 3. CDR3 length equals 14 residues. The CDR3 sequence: CASSFSGGANEQFF. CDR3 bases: TGTGCCAGCAGCTTCAGCGGGGGGGCGAATGAGCAGTTCTTC.

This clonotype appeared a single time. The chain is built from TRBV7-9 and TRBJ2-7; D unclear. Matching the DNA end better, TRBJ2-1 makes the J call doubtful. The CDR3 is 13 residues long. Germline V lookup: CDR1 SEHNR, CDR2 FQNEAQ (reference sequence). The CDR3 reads CASSFSSRGEQFF. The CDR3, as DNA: TGTGCCAGCAGCTTTAGTTCTCGCGGTGAGCAGTTCTTC.

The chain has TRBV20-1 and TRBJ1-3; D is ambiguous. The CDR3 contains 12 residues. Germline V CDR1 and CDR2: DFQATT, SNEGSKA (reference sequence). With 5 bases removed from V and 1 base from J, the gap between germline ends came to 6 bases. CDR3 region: CSALASGNTIYF. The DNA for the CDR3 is TGCAGTGCTCTGGCATCTGGAAACACCATATATTTT.

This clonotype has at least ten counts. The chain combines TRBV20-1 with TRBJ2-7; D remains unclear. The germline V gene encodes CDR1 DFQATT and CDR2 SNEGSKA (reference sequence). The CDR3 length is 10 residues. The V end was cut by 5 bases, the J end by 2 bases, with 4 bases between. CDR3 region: CSAGTYEQYF. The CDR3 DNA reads TGCAGTGCTGGCACCTACGAGCAGTACTTC.

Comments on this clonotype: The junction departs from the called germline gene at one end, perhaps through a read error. The CDR3 region has the DNA TGTGCCAGCAGCCAAGGGGACAGGCAGAACACCGGGGAGCGGGTTTTT. This gives the protein CASSQGDRQNTGERVF. The rearrangement joins TRBV3-1 to TRBJ2-2, with 8 bases fitting TRBD1. This CDR3 region has 16 residues. Germline CDR1 and CDR2: LGHDT and YNNKEL (reference sequence).

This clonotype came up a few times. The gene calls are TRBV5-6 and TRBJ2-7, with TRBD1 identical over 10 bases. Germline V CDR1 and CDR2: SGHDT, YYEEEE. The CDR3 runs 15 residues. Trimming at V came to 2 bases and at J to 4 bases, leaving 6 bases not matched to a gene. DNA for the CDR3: TGTGCCAGCAGCTTTTTCCGGACAGGGGGTTACGAGCAGTACTTC. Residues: CASSFFRTGGYEQYF.

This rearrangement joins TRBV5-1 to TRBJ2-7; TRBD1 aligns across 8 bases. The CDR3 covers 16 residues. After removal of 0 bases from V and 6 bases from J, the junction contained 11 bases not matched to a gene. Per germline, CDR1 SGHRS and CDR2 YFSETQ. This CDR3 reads CASSLAGAGGKGEQYF. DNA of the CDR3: TGCGCCAGCAGCTTGGCCGGGGCAGGGGGCAAGGGCGAGCAGTACTTC.

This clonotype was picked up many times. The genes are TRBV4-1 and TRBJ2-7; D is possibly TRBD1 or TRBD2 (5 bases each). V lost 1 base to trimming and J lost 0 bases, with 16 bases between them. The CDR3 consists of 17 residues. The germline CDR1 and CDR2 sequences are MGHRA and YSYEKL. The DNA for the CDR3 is TGCGCCAGCAGCCAAGGAGTCTCCGGGGCCTTCTCCTACGAGCAGTACTTC. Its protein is CASSQGVSGAFSYEQYF.